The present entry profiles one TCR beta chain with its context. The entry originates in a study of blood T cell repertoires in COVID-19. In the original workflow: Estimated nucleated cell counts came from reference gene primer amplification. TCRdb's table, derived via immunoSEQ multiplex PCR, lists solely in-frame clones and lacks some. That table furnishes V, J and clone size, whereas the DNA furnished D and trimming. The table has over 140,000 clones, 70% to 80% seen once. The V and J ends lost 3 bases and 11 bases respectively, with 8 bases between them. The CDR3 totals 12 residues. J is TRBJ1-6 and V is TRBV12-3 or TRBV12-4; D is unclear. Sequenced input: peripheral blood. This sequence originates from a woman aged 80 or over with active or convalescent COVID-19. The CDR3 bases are TGTGCCAGCAGTTTGTCAAATGCACCCCTCCACTTT. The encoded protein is CASSLSNAPLHF.